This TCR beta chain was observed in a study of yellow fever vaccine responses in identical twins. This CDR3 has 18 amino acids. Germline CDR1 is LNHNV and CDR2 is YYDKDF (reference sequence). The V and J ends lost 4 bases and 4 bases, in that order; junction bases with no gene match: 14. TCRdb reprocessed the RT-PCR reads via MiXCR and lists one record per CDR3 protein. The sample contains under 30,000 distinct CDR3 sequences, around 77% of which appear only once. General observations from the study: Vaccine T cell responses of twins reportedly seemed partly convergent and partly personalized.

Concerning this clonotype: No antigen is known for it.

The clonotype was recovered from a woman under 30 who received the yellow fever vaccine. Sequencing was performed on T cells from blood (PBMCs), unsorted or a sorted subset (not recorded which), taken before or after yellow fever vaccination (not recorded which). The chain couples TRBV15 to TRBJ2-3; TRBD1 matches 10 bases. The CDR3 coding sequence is TGTGCCACCAGCACCAAACTACGGGACAGGGGACAGTCAGATACGCAGTATTTT. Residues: CATSTKLRDRGQSDTQYF.